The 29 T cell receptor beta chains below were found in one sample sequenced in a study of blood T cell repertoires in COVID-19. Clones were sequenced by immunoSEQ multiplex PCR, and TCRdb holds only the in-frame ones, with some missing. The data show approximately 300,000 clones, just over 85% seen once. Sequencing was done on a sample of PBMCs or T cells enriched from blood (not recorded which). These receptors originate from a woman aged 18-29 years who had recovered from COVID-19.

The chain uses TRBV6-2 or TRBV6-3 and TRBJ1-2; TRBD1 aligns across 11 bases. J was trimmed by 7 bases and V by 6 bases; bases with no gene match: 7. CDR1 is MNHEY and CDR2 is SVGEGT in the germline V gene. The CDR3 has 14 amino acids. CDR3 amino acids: CASSIWTGGFGYTF. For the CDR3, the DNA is TGTGCCAGCAGCATTTGGACAGGGGGCTTTGGCTACACCTTC.

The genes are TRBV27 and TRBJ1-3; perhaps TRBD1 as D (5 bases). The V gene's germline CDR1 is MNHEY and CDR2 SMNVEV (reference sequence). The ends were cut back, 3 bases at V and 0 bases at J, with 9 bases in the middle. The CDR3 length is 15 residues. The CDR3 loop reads CASSLTAASGNTIYF. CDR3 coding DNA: TGTGCCAGCAGTTTGACAGCCGCCTCTGGAAACACCATATATTTT.

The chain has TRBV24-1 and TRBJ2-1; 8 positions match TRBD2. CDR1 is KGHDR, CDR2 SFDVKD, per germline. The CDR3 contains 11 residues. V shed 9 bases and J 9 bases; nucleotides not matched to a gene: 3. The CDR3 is CATQREFEQFF. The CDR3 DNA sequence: TGTGCCACCCAGCGGGAGTTTGAGCAGTTCTTC.

This CDR3 reads CASSPPSGTGSSYEQYF. In nucleotides, the CDR3 is TGTGCCAGCTCACCACCATCCGGGACTGGAAGCTCCTACGAGCAGTACTTC. V usage is TRBV18 and J usage is TRBJ2-7; a weak D match, TRBD2 (6 bases). This CDR3 region has 17 residues. Germline-derived CDR1 and CDR2 are KGHSH and LQKENI. V dropped 0 bases and J dropped 0 bases, with 15 bases sitting between them.

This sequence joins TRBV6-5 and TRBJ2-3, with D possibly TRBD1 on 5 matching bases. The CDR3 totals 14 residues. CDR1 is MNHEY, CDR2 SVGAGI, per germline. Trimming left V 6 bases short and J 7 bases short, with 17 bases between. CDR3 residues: CASRHGALSNTQYF. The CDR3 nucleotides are TGTGCCAGCAGACATGGGGCCTTATCGAATACGCAGTATTTT.

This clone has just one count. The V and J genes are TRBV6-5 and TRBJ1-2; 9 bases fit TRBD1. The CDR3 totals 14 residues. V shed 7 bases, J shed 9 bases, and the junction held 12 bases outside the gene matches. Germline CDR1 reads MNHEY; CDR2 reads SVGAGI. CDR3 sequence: CASNKDGQGLSYTF. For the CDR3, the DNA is TGTGCCAGCAACAAAGACGGACAGGGGCTTAGCTACACCTTC.

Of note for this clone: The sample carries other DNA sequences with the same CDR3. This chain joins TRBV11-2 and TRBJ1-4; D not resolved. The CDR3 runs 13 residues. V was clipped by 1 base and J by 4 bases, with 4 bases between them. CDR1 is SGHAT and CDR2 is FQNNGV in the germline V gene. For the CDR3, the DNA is TGTGCCAGCAGCTTAGGTCTTAATGAAAAACTGTTTTTT. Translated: CASSLGLNEKLFF.

The chain's CDR3 is CASSQGPGQNYGYTF. In DNA, the CDR3 is TGTGCCAGCAGCCAAGGACCGGGACAGAACTATGGCTACACCTTC. The chain is built from TRBV5-5 and TRBJ1-2; 7 nucleotides match TRBD1. The ends lost 4 bases at V and 2 bases at J; junction bases unmatched: 8. Per germline, CDR1 SGHKS and CDR2 YYEKEE (reference sequence). The CDR3 is 15 residues long.

The CDR3 DNA sequence: TGCGCCAGCAGTGATTCTTCGCAGGGGGAGACCCAGTACTTC. It translates to CASSDSSQGETQYF. The chain recombines TRBV10-1 with TRBJ2-5, with a tentative D call TRBD1 (6 bases). The V gene's germline CDR1 is WNHNN and CDR2 SYGVQD (reference sequence). The CDR3 loop spans 14 amino acids. Trimming took 3 bases from V and 5 from J, leaving 13 bases between them.

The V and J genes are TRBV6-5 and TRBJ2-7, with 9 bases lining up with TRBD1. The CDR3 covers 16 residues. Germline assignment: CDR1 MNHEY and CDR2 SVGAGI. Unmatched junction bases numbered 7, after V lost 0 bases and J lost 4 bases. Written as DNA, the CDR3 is TGTGCCAGCAGTTACTCACTACCGGGACAGGGATACGAGCAGTACTTC. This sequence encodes CASSYSLPGQGYEQYF.

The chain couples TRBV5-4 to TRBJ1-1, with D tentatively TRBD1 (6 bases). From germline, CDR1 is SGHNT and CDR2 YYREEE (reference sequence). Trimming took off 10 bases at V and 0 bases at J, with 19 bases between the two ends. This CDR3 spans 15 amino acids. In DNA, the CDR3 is TGTGCCCTTAGCGGGGGGGGCAGTTTGAACACTGAAGCTTTCTTT. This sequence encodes CALSGGGSLNTEAFF.

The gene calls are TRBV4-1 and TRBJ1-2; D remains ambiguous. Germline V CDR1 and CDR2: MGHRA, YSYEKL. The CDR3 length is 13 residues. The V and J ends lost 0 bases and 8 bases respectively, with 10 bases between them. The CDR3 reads CASSQERSYGYTF. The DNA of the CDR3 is TGCGCCAGCAGCCAAGAGCGGAGCTACGGCTACACCTTC.

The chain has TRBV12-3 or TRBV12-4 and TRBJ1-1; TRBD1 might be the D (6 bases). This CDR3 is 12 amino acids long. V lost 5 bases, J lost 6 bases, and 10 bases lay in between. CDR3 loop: CASSLQGSEAFF. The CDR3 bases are TGTGCCAGCAGTCTACAGGGATCTGAAGCTTTCTTT.

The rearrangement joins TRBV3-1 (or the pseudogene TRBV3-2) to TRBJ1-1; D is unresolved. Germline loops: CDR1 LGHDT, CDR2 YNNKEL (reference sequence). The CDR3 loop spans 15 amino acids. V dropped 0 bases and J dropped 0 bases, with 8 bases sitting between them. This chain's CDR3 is CASSQDAQMNTEAFF. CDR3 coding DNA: TGTGCCAGCAGCCAAGACGCACAGATGAACACTGAAGCTTTCTTT.

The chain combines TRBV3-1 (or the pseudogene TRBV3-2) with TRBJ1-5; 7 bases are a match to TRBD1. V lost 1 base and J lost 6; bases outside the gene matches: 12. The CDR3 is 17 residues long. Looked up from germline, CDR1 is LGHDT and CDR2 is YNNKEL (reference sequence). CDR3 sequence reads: CASSQGSYRGMGQPQHF. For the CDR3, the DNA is TGTGCCAGCAGCCAAGGTAGTTACAGGGGCATGGGTCAGCCCCAGCATTTT.

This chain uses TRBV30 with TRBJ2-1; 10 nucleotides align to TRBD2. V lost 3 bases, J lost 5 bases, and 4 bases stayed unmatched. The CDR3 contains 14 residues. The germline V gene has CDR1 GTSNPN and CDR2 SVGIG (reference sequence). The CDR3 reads CAWSLGLAHNEQFF. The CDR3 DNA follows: TGTGCCTGGAGCTTGGGACTAGCGCACAATGAGCAGTTCTTC.

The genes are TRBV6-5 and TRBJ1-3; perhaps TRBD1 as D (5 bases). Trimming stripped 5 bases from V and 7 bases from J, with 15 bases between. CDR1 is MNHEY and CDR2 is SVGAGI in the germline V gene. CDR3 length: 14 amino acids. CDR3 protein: CASSRTGRANTIYF. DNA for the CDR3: TGTGCCAGCAGTAGAACGGGCAGGGCGAACACCATATATTTT.

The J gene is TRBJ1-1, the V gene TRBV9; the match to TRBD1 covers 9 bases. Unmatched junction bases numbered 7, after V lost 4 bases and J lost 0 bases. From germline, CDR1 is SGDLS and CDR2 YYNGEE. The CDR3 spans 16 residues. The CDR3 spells CASSPPGQGLNTEAFF. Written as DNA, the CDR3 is TGTGCCAGCAGCCCCCCCGGACAGGGGTTGAACACTGAAGCTTTCTTT.

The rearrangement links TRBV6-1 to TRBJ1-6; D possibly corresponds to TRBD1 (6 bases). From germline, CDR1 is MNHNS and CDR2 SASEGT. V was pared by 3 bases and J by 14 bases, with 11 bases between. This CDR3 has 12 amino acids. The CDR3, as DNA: TGTGCCAGCAGTGATTGGGACAAGTCCCTCCACTTT. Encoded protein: CASSDWDKSLHF.

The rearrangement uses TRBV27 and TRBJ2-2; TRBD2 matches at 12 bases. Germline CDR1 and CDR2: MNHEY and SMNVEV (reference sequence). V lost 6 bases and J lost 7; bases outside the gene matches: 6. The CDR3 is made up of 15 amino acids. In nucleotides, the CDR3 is TGTGCCAGCAGACGGACTAGCGGGGTGGTCGGGGAGCTGTTTTTT. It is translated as CASRRTSGVVGELFF.

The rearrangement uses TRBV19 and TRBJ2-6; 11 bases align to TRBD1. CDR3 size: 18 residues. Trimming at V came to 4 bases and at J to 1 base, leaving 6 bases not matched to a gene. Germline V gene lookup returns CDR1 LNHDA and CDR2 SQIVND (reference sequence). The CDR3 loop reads CASSTRTGGASGANVLTF. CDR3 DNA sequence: TGTGCCAGTAGTACCCGGACAGGGGGCGCGTCTGGGGCCAACGTCCTGACTTTC.

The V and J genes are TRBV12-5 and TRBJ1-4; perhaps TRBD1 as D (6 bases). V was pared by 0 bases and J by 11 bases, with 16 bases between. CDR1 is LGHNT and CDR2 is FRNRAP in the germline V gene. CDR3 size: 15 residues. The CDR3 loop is CASGLVPSRGGKLFF. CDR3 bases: TGTGCTAGTGGTTTGGTACCTAGTAGGGGGGGGAAACTGTTTTTT.

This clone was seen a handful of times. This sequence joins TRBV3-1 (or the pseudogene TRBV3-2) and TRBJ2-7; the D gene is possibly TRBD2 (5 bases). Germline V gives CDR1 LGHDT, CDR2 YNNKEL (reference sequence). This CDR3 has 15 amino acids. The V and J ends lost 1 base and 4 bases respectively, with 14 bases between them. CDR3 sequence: CASSQGLGMGYEQYF. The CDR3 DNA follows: TGTGCCAGCAGCCAAGGCCTCGGGATGGGATACGAGCAGTACTTC.

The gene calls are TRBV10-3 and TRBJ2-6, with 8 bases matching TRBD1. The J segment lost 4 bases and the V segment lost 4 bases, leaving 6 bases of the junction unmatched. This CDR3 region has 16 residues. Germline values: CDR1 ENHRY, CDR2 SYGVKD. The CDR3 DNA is TGTGCCATCAGTGGACAGGGGAGTCCCGGGGCCAACGTCCTGACTTTC. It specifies CAISGQGSPGANVLTF.

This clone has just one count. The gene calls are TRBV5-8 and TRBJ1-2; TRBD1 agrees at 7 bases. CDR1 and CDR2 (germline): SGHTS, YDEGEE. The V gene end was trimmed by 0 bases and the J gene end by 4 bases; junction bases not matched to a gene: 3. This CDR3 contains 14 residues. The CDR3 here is CASSLGKGAYGYTF. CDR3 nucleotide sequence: TGTGCCAGCAGCTTGGGGAAGGGGGCCTATGGCTACACCTTC. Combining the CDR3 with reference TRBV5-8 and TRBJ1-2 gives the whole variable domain EAGVTQSPTHLIKTRGQQATLRCSPISGHTSVYWYQQALGLGLQFLLWYDEGEERNRGNFPPRFSGRQFPNYSSELNVNALELEDSALYLCASSLGKGAYGYTFGSGTRLTVV.

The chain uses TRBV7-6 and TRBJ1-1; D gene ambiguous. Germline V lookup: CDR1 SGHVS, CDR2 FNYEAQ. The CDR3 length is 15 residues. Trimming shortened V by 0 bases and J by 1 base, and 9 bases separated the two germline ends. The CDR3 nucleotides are TGTGCCAGCAGCTTAGCGGACTCTTCGAACACTGAAGCTTTCTTT. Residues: CASSLADSSNTEAFF. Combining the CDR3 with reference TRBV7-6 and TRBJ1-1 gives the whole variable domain GAGVSQSPRYKVTKRGQDVALRCDPISGHVSLYWYRQALGQGPEFLTYFNYEAQQDKSGLPNDRFSAERPEGSISTLTIQRTEQRDSAMYRCASSLADSSNTEAFFGQGTRLTVV.

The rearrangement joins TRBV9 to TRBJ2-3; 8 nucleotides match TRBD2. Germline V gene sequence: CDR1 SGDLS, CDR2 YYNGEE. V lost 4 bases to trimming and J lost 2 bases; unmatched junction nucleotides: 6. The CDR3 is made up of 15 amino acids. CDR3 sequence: CASSPGGGPTDTQYF. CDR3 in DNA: TGTGCCAGCAGCCCGGGGGGGGGCCCCACAGATACGCAGTATTTT. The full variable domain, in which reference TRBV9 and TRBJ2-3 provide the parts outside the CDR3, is DSGVTQTPKHLITATGQRVTLRCSPRSGDLSVYWYQQSLDQGLQFLIQYYNGEERAKGNILERFSAQQFPDLHSELNLSSLELGDSALYFCASSPGGGPTDTQYFGPGTRLTVL.

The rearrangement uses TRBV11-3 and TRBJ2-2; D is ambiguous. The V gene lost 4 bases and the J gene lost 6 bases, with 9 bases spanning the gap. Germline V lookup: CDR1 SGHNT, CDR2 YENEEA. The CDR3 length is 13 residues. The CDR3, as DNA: TGTGCCAGCAGCTCCTCCCTGTCCGGGGAGCTGTTTTTT. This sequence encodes CASSSSLSGELFF.

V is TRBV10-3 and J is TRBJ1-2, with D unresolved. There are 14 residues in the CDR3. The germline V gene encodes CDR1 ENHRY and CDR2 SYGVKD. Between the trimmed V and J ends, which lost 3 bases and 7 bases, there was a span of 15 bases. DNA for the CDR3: TGTGCCATCAGTGAATCGACGGACTTCCCTGGCTACACCTTC. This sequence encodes CAISESTDFPGYTF.